This T cell receptor (beta chain) came from a study of cytomegalovirus exposure and HLA in healthy donors. 60 Vbeta and 13 Jbeta primers were used in PCR. Some clones are missing from TCRdb's copy, which holds only in-frame ones; the method was immunoSEQ multiplex PCR. The sample holds more than 95,000 clones; about 10% are singletons and the top ten take 4.6%. Donors counted as nominally healthy when sampled, yet unrecorded immune exposures were likely. Study results and limitations: Most of the TCR beta V segments (in an earlier analysis) were productive either about 90% or about 30% of the time.

As for this clone: Its target is unknown.

The CDR3 loop spans 14 amino acids. V lost 4 bases to trimming and J lost 0 bases; unmatched junction nucleotides: 2. CDR1 and CDR2 (germline): SGHTA, FQGTGA. Material for sequencing was PBMCs. This TCR derives from a woman younger than 30 in good health and CMV-seropositive. The J gene is TRBJ2-7, the V gene TRBV7-3; 8 nucleotides match TRBD2. The CDR3 DNA reads as TGTGCCAGCAGCTCGGCGGGAGGCTCCTACGAGCAGTACTTC. This translates into CASSSAGGSYEQYF.